A single sample is the source of the 6 T cell receptor beta chains below, sequenced in a study of blood T cell repertoires in COVID-19. The assay was immunoSEQ multiplex PCR, and TCRdb's table has in-frame clones only and misses some. Of approximately 78,000 clones in the sample, 88% were seen once. What was sequenced was peripheral blood. The origin of the receptors is a man between 50 and 59 years old with acute or convalescent COVID-19.

V and J are TRBV5-5 and TRBJ2-1, with 8 bases lining up with TRBD2. Germline V gene sequence: CDR1 SGHKS, CDR2 YYEKEE (reference sequence). This CDR3 has 13 amino acids. V was clipped by 6 bases and J by 8 bases; unmatched bases: 7. The CDR3 sequence: CASNALGGDEQFF. The CDR3 bases are TGTGCCAGCAACGCCCTCGGGGGGGATGAGCAGTTCTTC.

The chain couples TRBV28 to TRBJ1-1; D is possibly TRBD1 (5 bases). The CDR3 sequence is 15 residues long. Germline CDR1 reads MDHEN; CDR2 reads SYDVKM. With 3 bases removed from V and 5 bases from J, the gap between germline ends came to 16 bases. CDR3 sequence reads: CASSFPRGGGTEAFF. DNA for the CDR3: TGTGCCAGCAGTTTCCCCCGCGGCGGGGGAACTGAAGCTTTCTTT.

The J gene is TRBJ2-6, the V gene TRBV6-5, with D possibly being TRBD1 (5 bases). CDR3 length equals 14 residues. Germline-derived CDR1 and CDR2 are MNHEY and SVGAGI. The V end lost 5 bases, the J end lost 4 bases, and 9 bases lay between the germline ends. The chain's CDR3 is CASSPGPGANVLTF. For the CDR3, the DNA is TGTGCCAGCAGTCCAGGGCCCGGGGCCAACGTCCTGACTTTC.

The CDR3 here is CAWRGDLGQVVNYGYTF. The CDR3 nucleotides read TGTGCCTGGAGGGGAGACCTCGGACAGGTGGTTAACTATGGCTACACCTTC. The chain employs TRBV30 and TRBJ1-2; 7 bases match TRBD1. The V and J ends lost 3 bases and 1 base, in that order; junction bases with no gene match: 14. This CDR3 comprises 17 residues. Per germline, CDR1 GTSNPN and CDR2 SVGIG (reference sequence).

The genes are TRBV11-2 and TRBJ1-2; 8 bases match TRBD1. The CDR3 loop spans 14 amino acids. Looked up from germline, CDR1 is SGHAT and CDR2 is FQNNGV. Trimming removed 5 bases from V and 8 bases from J; junction bases left unmatched: 10. CDR3 sequence reads: CASSPAATGDGYTF. The CDR3 DNA follows: TGTGCCAGCAGCCCTGCGGCGACAGGGGACGGCTACACCTTC.

The gene calls are TRBV5-6 and TRBJ1-1; possible D gene TRBD1, 5 bases. This CDR3 spans 17 amino acids. Between the trimmed V and J ends, which lost 3 bases and 5 bases, there was a span of 23 bases. Per the germline V gene, CDR1 is SGHDT and CDR2 is YYEEEE. As DNA, the CDR3 is TGTGCCAGCAGCTGGGGCGGTGGGGGGTTGGCTGTTACTGAAGCTTTCTTT. It specifies CASSWGGGGLAVTEAFF.